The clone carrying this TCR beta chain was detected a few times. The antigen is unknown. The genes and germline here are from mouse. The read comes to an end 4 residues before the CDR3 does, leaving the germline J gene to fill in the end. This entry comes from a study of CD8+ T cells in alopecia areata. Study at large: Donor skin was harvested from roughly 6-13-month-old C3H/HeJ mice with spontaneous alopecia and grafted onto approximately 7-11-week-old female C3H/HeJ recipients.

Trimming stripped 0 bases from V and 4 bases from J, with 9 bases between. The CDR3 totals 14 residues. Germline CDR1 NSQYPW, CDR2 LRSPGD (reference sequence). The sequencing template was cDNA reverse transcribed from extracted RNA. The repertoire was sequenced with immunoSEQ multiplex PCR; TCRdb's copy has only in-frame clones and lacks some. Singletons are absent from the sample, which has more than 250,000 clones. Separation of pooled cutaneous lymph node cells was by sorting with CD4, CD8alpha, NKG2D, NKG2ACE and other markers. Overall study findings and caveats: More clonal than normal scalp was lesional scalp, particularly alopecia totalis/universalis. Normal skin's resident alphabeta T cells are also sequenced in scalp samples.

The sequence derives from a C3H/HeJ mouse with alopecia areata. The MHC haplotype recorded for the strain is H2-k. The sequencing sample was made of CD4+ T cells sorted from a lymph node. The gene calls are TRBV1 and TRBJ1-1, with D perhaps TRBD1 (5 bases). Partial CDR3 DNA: TGCACCTGCAGTGCAGATGGGGGAGGCACA. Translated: CTCSADGGGT. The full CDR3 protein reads CTCSADGGGTEVFF.